These 11 T cell receptor beta chains originate from one sample sequenced in a study of T cells in Graves' hyperthyroidism and ophthalmopathy. Template material for amplifying TCR beta CDR3 regions consisted of RNA transcripts. HTBI primers were the set used in a first-round RT-PCR of the TCR CDR3. TCRdb re-analysed the multiplex PCR reads in MiXCR, keeping a single row per CDR3 protein. The profile covers 500,000 to 600,000 distinct CDR3 sequences, with 40% to 55% appearing a single time and approximately 7.5% taken by the ten largest. The sample taken for sequencing was peripheral blood or thyroid tissue (not recorded which). These receptors were obtained from a woman aged 18 to 35 with Graves' hyperthyroidism.

The chain links TRBV20-1 to TRBJ2-1; 8 positions match TRBD2. Trimming removed 3 bases from V and 8 bases from J; junction bases left unmatched: 9. The germline V gene encodes CDR1 DFQATT and CDR2 SNEGSKA (reference sequence). The CDR3 sequence is 14 residues long. This CDR3 is CSASRGGRSDEQFF. CDR3 sequence (DNA): TGCAGTGCTAGCCGCGGCGGGAGGTCGGATGAGCAGTTCTTC.

This clonotype was recorded at least ten times. This chain connects TRBV12-3 or TRBV12-4 to TRBJ1-2; 7 nucleotides align to TRBD1. V shed 6 bases, J shed 2 bases, and the junction held 3 bases outside the gene matches. There are 13 residues in the CDR3. The CDR3 reads CASSLQGNYGYTF. CDR3 in DNA: TGTGCCAGCAGCCTACAGGGGAACTATGGCTACACCTTC.

Notes on this clonotype: A much larger clone lies a single base off, so this may be a read error. The rearrangement uses TRBV6-5 and TRBJ2-7; D call uncertain. The germline gives CDR1 MNHEY, CDR2 SVGAGI. The CDR3 runs to 13 residues. The CDR3 here is CASSPTAGYERYF. CDR3 in DNA: TGTGCCAGCTCCCCTACAGCCGGCTACGAGCGGTACTTC.

This clonotype was seen only a few times. The chain recombines TRBV7-8 with TRBJ2-5; D may be TRBD1 or TRBD2 (5 bases each). The last part of the DNA fits TRBJ2-1 better; the J call may be wrong. Looked up from germline, CDR1 is SGHVS and CDR2 is FQNEAQ. This CDR3 is built from 15 residues. CDR3 DNA sequence: TGTGCCAGCACCGACAGCGGTCCGAAACTCAATGAGCAGTTCTTC. It specifies CASTDSGPKLNEQFF.

J is TRBJ2-7 and V is TRBV10-3; D is uncertain. Per the germline V gene, CDR1 is ENHRY and CDR2 is SYGVKD. The CDR3 totals 15 residues. The V gene lost 1 base and the J gene lost 5 bases, with 15 bases spanning the gap. The CDR3 nucleotides are TGTGCCATCAGTGAGTTTTGGCAGGAAGTCCACGAGCAGTACTTC. Amino acid sequence: CAISEFWQEVHEQYF.

For this clonotype: An end of the junction differs from the germline gene, which may be a read error. The chain is built from TRBV5-1 and TRBJ1-1, with D tentatively TRBD1 (6 bases). CDR1 is SGHRS and CDR2 is YFSETQ in the germline V gene. This CDR3 region has 15 residues. CDR3 sequence reads: CASSLKGVGNTEAFF. As DNA, the CDR3 is TGTGCCAGCAGCCTTAAGGGGGTTGGAAACACTGAAGCTTTCTTT.

The V gene is TRBV5-1, the J gene TRBJ1-2; D gene ambiguous. The V gene's germline CDR1 is SGHRS and CDR2 YFSETQ. V was trimmed by 2 bases and J by 12 bases, leaving 14 bases between them. This CDR3 has 12 residues. This CDR3 reads CASSLGNTGNTF. CDR3 nucleotides: TGCGCCAGCAGCTTAGGGAACACTGGAAACACCTTC. The full variable domain, its missing parts supplied by reference TRBV5-1 and TRBJ1-2, is KAGVTQTPRYLIKTRGQQVTLSCSPISGHRSVSWYQQTPGQGLQFLFEYFSETQRNKGNFPGRFSGRQFSNSRSEMNVSTLELGDSALYLCASSLGNTGNTFGSGTRLTVV.

The chain is built from TRBV7-8 and TRBJ1-4; the D gene is possibly TRBD1 (5 bases). Germline-derived CDR1 and CDR2 are SGHVS and FQNEAQ. Trimming shortened V by 4 bases and J by 5 bases, and 20 bases separated the two germline ends. This CDR3 contains 17 residues. For the CDR3, the DNA is TGTGCCAGCAGCTCGGGACTAGAACAACACAAGAATGAAAAACTGTTTTTT. Protein: CASSSGLEQHKNEKLFF.

The V gene is TRBV20-1, the J gene TRBJ2-5, with 8 bases fitting TRBD1. The CDR3 consists of 17 residues. J gave up 1 base and V 6 bases, and 16 bases lay outside the gene matches. Looked up from germline, CDR1 is DFQATT and CDR2 is SNEGSKA (reference sequence). The CDR3 bases are TGCAGTGCCAATTTGAATGCCGCAGGGGGCAGCCAAGAGACCCAGTACTTC. Its translation: CSANLNAAGGSQETQYF.

The rearrangement uses TRBV20-1 and TRBJ2-1; perhaps TRBD1 as D (6 bases). V shed 0 bases and J shed 8 bases, with 20 bases lying between them. In germline, CDR1 is DFQATT, CDR2 SNEGSKA (reference sequence). This CDR3 comprises 16 residues. The CDR3 DNA reads as TGCAGTGCTAGAGATCTGAGTCTAGGGGGAGAGGATGAGCAGTTCTTC. It is translated as CSARDLSLGGEDEQFF.

This clonotype was seen many times. This chain uses TRBV7-9 with TRBJ2-6; 9 nucleotides match TRBD1. This CDR3 has 16 residues. The germline V gene encodes CDR1 SEHNR and CDR2 FQNEAQ (reference sequence). Unmatched junction bases numbered 9, after V lost 10 bases and J lost 2 bases. CDR3 sequence reads: CATPGTGGTGANVLTF. DNA of the CDR3: TGTGCCACCCCCGGAACAGGGGGCACTGGGGCCAACGTCCTGACTTTC.